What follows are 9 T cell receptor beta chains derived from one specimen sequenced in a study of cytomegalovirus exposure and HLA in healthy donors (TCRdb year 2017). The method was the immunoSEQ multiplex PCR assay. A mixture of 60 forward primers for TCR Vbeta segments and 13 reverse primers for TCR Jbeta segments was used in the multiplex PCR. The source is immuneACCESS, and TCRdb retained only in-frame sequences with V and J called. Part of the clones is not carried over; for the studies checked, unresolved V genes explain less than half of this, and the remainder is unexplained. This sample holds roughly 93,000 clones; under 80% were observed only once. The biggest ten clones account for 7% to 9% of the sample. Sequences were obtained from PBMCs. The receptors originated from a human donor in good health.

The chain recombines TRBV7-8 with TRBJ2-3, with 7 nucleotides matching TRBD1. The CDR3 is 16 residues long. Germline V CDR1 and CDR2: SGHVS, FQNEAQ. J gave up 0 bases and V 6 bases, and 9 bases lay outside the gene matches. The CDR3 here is CASSRTSGQSTDTQYF. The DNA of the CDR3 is TGTGCCAGCAGTCGGACCTCGGGACAGAGCACAGATACGCAGTATTTT.

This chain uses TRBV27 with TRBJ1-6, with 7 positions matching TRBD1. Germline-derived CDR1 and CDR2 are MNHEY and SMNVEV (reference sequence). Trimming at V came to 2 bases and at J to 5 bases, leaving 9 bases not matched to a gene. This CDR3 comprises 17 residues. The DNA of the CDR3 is TGTGCCAGCAGTTTACGAACGACAGGGCTCAATAATTCACCCCTCCACTTT. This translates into CASSLRTTGLNNSPLHF.

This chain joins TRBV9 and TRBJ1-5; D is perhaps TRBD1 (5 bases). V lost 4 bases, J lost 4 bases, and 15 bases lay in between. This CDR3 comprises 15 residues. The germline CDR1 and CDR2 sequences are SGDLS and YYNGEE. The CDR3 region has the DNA TGTGCCAGCAGCCATAGCGGGGACGAAAATCAGCCCCAGCATTTT. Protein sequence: CASSHSGDENQPQHF.

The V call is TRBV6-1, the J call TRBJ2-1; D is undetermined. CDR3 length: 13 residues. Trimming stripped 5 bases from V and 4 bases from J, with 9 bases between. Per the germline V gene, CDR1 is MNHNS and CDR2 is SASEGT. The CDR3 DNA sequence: TGTGCCAGCAGTAACCAGGTTTACAATGAGCAGTTCTTC. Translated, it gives CASSNQVYNEQFF.

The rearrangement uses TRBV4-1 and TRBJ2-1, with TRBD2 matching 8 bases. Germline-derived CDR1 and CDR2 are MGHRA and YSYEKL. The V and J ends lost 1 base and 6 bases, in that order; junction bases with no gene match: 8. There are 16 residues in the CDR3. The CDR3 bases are TGCGCCAGCAGCCAAGGCTCGGGGGGGGCCTTCAATGAGCAGTTCTTC. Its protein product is CASSQGSGGAFNEQFF.

CDR3 residues: CASSPGSGNGYTF. In DNA, the CDR3 is TGTGCCAGCTCACCAGGATCAGGGAATGGCTACACCTTC. The rearrangement links TRBV18 to TRBJ1-2, with D perhaps matching TRBD1 (5 bases). Germline assignment: CDR1 KGHSH and CDR2 LQKENI. This CDR3 has 13 amino acids. Trimming removed 2 bases at V and 6 bases at J, with 10 bases between.

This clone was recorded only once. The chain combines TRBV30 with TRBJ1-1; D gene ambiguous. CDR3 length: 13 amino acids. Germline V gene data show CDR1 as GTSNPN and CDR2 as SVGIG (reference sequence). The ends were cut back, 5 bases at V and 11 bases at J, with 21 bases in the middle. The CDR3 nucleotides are TGTGCCTGGGAGGGTGAGATTACACGGAAGGCTTTCTTT. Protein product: CAWEGEITRKAFF.

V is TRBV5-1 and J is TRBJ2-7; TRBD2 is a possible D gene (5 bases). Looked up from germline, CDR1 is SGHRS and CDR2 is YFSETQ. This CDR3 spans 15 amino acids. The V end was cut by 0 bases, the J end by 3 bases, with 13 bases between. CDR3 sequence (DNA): TGCGCCAGCAGCTTGGACGGGATTGGAAACTACGAGCAGTACTTC. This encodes CASSLDGIGNYEQYF.

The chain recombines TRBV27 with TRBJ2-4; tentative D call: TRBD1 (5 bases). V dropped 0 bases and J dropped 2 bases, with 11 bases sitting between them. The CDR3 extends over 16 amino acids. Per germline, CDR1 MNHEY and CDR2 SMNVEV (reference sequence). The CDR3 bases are TGTGCCAGCAGTTTATCGCGACAGAACCCCAAAAACATTCAGTACTTC. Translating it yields CASSLSRQNPKNIQYF.